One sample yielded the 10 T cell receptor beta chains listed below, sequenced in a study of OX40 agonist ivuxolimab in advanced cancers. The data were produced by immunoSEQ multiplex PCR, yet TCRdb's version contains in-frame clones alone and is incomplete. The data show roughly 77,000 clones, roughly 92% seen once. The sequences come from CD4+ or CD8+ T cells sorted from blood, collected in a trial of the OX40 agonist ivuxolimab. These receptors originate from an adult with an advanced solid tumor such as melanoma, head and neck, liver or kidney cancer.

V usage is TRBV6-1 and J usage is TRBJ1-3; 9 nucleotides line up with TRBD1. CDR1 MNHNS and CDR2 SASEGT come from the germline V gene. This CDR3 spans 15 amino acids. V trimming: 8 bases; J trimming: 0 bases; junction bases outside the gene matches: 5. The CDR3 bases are TGTGCCAGCGCCGGGACAGGGAGCTCTGGAAACACCATATATTTT. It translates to CASAGTGSSGNTIYF.

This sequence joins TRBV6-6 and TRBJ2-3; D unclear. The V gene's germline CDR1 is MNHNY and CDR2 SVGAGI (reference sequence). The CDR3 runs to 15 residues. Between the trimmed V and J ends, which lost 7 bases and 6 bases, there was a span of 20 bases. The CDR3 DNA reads TGTGCCAGCACCCCACAGACCCGCAACCAGGATACGCAGTATTTT. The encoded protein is CASTPQTRNQDTQYF.

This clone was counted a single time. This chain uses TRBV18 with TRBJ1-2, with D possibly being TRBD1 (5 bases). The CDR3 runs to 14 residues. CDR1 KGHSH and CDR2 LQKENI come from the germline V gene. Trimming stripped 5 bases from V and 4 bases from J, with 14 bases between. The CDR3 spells CASSSGTAFYGYTF. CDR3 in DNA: TGTGCCAGCTCATCCGGGACCGCATTCTATGGCTACACCTTC.

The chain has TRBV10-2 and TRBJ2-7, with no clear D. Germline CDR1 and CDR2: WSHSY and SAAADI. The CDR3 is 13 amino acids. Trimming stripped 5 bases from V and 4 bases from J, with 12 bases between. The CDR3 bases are TGCGCCAGCAGTCCCCTTGGTCCTTACGAGCAGTACTTC. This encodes CASSPLGPYEQYF.

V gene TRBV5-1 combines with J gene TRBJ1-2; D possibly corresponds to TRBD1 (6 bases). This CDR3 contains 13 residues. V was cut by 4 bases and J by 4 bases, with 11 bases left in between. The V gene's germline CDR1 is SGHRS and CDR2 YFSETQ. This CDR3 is CASSPDRIYGYTF. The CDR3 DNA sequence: TGCGCCAGCAGCCCAGACAGGATCTATGGCTACACCTTC.

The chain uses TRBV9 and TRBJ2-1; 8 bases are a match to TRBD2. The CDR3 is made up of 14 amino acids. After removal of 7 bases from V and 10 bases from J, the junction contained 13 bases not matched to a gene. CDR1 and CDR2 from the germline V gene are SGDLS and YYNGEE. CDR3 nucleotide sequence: TGTGCCAGCGAGGGCGGGAGGTCCACTGGCGAGCAGTTCTTC. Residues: CASEGGRSTGEQFF.

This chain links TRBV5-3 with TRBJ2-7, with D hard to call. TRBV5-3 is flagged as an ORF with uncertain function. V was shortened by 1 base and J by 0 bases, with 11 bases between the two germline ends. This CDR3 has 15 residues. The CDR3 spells CARSLSHPSSYEQYF. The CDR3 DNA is TGTGCCAGAAGCTTGTCTCATCCGAGCTCCTACGAGCAGTACTTC.

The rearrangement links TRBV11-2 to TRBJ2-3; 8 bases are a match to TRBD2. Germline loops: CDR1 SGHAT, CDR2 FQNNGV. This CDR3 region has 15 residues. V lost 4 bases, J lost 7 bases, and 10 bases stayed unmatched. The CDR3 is CASSSPAGVEYTQYF. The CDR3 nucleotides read TGTGCCAGCAGCTCCCCAGCGGGAGTAGAGTATACGCAGTATTTT.

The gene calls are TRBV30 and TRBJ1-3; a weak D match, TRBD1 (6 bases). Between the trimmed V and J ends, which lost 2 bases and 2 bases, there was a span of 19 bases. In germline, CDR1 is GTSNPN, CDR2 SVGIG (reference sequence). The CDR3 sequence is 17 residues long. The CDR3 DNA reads TGTGCCTGGAGTAGATATTTGGACAGCTACACTGGAAACACCATATATTTT. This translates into CAWSRYLDSYTGNTIYF.

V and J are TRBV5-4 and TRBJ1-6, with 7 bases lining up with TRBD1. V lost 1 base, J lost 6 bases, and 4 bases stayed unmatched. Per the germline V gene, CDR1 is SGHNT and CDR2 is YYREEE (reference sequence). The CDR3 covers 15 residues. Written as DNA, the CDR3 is TGTGCCAGCAGCTTGACAGGGGCCTTTAATTCACCCCTCCACTTT. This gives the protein CASSLTGAFNSPLHF.